The 9 T cell receptor beta chains below were found in one sample sequenced in a study of cytomegalovirus exposure and HLA in healthy donors. It was with 60 Vbeta and 13 Jbeta primers that the PCR ran. Assay: immunoSEQ multiplex PCR; the TCRdb copy retains only in-frame clones and omits some. Found here are more than 200,000 clones; the top ten clones hold approximately 0.98%. The specimen was PBMCs. These receptors all come from a woman in her thirties in good health and CMV-seropositive.

V gene TRBV18 combines with J gene TRBJ1-1; the D is unclear. CDR3 size: 13 residues. Trimming stripped 6 bases from V and 2 bases from J, with 10 bases between. Germline V gene lookup returns CDR1 KGHSH and CDR2 LQKENI. CDR3 DNA: TGTGCCAGCTCCTTCGGTCTAAACACTGAAGCTTTCTTT. Protein product: CASSFGLNTEAFF.

V is TRBV9 and J is TRBJ1-4; possibly TRBD1 for D (6 bases). This CDR3 is built from 16 residues. V was clipped by 4 bases and J by 8 bases, with 21 bases between them. Germline-derived CDR1 and CDR2 are SGDLS and YYNGEE. The CDR3 DNA reads as TGTGCCAGCAGCCACATCACGAGGGGGGGTTACGAAAAACTGTTTTTT. This translates into CASSHITRGGYEKLFF. The variable domain in full, with the rest retrieved from reference TRBV9 and TRBJ1-4, is DSGVTQTPKHLITATGQRVTLRCSPRSGDLSVYWYQQSLDQGLQFLIQYYNGEERAKGNILERFSAQQFPDLHSELNLSSLELGDSALYFCASSHITRGGYEKLFFGSGTQLSVL.

The chain links TRBV4-3 to TRBJ2-7; TRBD2 is a possible D gene (6 bases). CDR1 is LGHNA, CDR2 YSLEER, per germline. Trimming cost V 4 bases and J 2 bases, with 12 bases left between them. The length of the CDR3 is 14 residues. In DNA form, the CDR3 reads TGCGCCAGCAGCCTCGGAGGGGTCACCTACGAGCAGTACTTC. Protein sequence: CASSLGGVTYEQYF.

This chain links TRBV4-1 with TRBJ2-3; 12 nucleotides align to TRBD2. Germline CDR1 MGHRA, CDR2 YSYEKL. Trimming took 4 bases from V and 4 from J; bases not matched to a gene: 3. The CDR3 is 15 residues long. CDR3 coding DNA: TGCGCCAGCAGCCCTTCTAGCGGGGGGGCAGATACGCAGTATTTT. Translated: CASSPSSGGADTQYF.

This sequence joins TRBV10-2 and TRBJ2-7, with a weak D call TRBD2 (7 bases). The V end lost 7 bases, the J end lost 7 bases, and 26 bases lay between the germline ends. Germline assignment: CDR1 WSHSY and CDR2 SAAADI. The CDR3 is made up of 16 amino acids. The CDR3 coding sequence is TGCGCCAGCACTCGAGGGCGGGGGCGAGCCGTTGGGGAGCAGTACTTC. Its translation: CASTRGRGRAVGEQYF.

The chain recombines TRBV6-5 with TRBJ2-5, with D unclear. Trimming stripped 0 bases from V and 2 bases from J, with 10 bases between. The CDR3 consists of 15 residues. In germline, CDR1 is MNHEY, CDR2 SVGAGI. The DNA of the CDR3 is TGTGCCAGCAGTTACTCGTGGGCAGAACAAGAGACCCAGTACTTC. Its translation is CASSYSWAEQETQYF.

This sequence joins TRBV6-5 and TRBJ1-2; 7 nucleotides align to TRBD1. Per germline, CDR1 MNHEY and CDR2 SVGAGI. The J segment lost 6 bases and the V segment lost 2 bases, leaving 9 bases of the junction unmatched. This CDR3 region has 15 residues. The CDR3 here is CASSYQQGIGDGYTF. CDR3 DNA: TGTGCCAGCAGTTACCAACAGGGGATCGGAGATGGCTACACCTTC.

The chain joins TRBV7-2 to TRBJ1-1; D is unresolved. The CDR3 has 13 residues. CDR1 SGHTA and CDR2 FQGNSA come from the germline V gene. V lost 2 bases, J lost 5 bases, and 9 bases lay in between. The CDR3 is CASSLFSSTEAFF. Here the CDR3 DNA reads TGTGCCAGCAGCTTATTTAGCTCGACTGAAGCTTTCTTT.

A note on this clone: Other DNA sequences within the sample encode an identical CDR3. V is TRBV7-2 and J is TRBJ1-5; D unresolved. V lost 4 bases to trimming and J lost 7 bases, with 8 bases between them. Germline-derived CDR1 and CDR2 are SGHTA and FQGNSA. This CDR3 is built from 12 residues. The DNA of the CDR3 is TGTGCCAGCAGCTCCTCCAGGCAGCCCCAGCATTTT. This sequence encodes CASSSSRQPQHF.